Listed below are T cell receptor beta chains from one sample, sequenced in a study of Graves' ophthalmopathy and Graves' hyperthyroidism. TCRdb passed the multiplex PCR reads through MiXCR, listing each CDR3 protein once. The repertoire holds 1 million to 1.3 million distinct CDR3 sequences, with 36% as singletons. Sequenced material: peripheral blood or thyroid tissue (not recorded which). All receptors come from an adult man with Graves' hyperthyroidism. Both conserved end residues are part of each CDR3. The D gene is left open where the match is weak. Not every row has a clone size; where given, it reads once, few, many or a size class.

TRBD1	TRBJ1-1	TRBV28	few	TGTGCCAGCAGTTCCCCAGGGGGGTTGGTGAACACTGAAGCTTTCTTT	CASSSPGGLVNTEAFF
-	TRBJ1-2	TRBV2	many	TGTGCCAGCAAGGAGGACGGGCTAGGGTATGGCTACACCTTC	CASKEDGLGYGYTF
-	TRBJ2-7	TRBV6-2/TRBV6-3	-	TGTGCCAGCAGGATTGAGGGAATTTACGAGCAGTACTTC	CASRIEGIYEQYF
-	TRBJ2-2	TRBV24-1	few	TGTGCCACCAGTGCGCAGGGGGAGCTGTTTTTT	CATSAQGELFF
TRBD1	TRBJ2-5	TRBV7-9	many	TGTGCCAGCAGCCCAGCCCCGGGACAGGGGCAAGAGACCCAGTACTTC	CASSPAPGQGQETQYF
TRBD1	TRBJ2-7	TRBV12-3/TRBV12-4	-	TGTGCCAGCAGTTCCGCGGGACAGGGCCTCTACGAGCAGTACTTC	CASSSAGQGLYEQYF
-	TRBJ1-1	TRBV24-1	many	TGTGCCACCGAATCGGACACTGAAGCTTTCTTT	CATESDTEAFF
-	TRBJ1-2	TRBV10-3	many	TGTGCCAGCAGGGCGGGGGGGGAGCATGGCTACACCTTC	CASRAGGEHGYTF
TRBD2	TRBJ2-5	TRBV2	many	TGTGCCAGCAAACTGACTTCGGGTAGCGGGGCGGAGACCCAGTACTTC	CASKLTSGSGAETQYF
TRBD1	TRBJ2-7	TRBV2	many	TGTGCCAGCAGTACAGGGGGCGTCGAGCAGTACTTC	CASSTGGVEQYF
-	TRBJ2-2	TRBV14	many	TGTGCCAGCAGCCAAGTAGCTCGGAGGACCGGGGAGCTGTTTTTT	CASSQVARRTGELFF
-	TRBJ2-6	TRBV19	-	TGTGCCAGTAGAAACTGGGACTCAAGCTCTGGGGCCAACGTCCTGACTTTC	CASRNWDSSSGANVLTF
-	TRBJ1-2	TRBV14	many	TGTGCCAGCAGCCAAGATCTGGGACGGTATGGCTACACCTTC	CASSQDLGRYGYTF
-	TRBJ1-2	TRBV4-1	many	TGCGCCAGCAGCCAGATCAGTCTTAACTATGGCTACACCTTC	CASSQISLNYGYTF
-	TRBJ2-5	TRBV7-9	-	TGTGCCAGCAGCTTAGGCAGGGCGGGCCTCAAACAGACCCAGTACTTC	CASSLGRAGLKQTQYF
-	TRBJ1-2	TRBV29-1	-	TGCAGCGTAGACACCTACTATGGCTACACCTTC	CSVDTYYGYTF
-	TRBJ1-1	TRBV6-1	-	TGTGCCAGCAGCGAGGCGTGGACTGAAGCTTTCTTT	CASSEAWTEAFF
-	TRBJ1-1	TRBV19	many	TGTGCCAGTGGGTGGACTGGGGACACTGAAGCTTTCTTT	CASGWTGDTEAFF
TRBD1	TRBJ1-4	TRBV5-8	-	TGTGCCAGCAGCGACAGTGAGGACAGGGTGAATGAAAAACTGTTTTTT	CASSDSEDRVNEKLFF
-	TRBJ2-2	TRBV4-3	few	TGCGCCAGCAGCCAAGACCGTGCGGTACCCGGGGAGCTGTTTTTT	CASSQDRAVPGELFF
TRBD1	TRBJ1-2	TRBV7-2	many	TGTGCCAGCAGCCGGGACAGGGTACACACCTTC	CASSRDRVHTF
-	TRBJ1-2	TRBV7-2	-	TGTGCCAGCACCCCCGGCCCACAGCAGGACTATGGCTACACCTTC	CASTPGPQQDYGYTF
-	TRBJ2-3	TRBV7-2	-	TGTGCCAGCAGCTTGGTGGGGTGGGATACGCAGTATTTT	CASSLVGWDTQYF
-	TRBJ2-1	TRBV29-1	many	TGCAGCGTTGAAGATTACGGGTACAATGAGCAGTTCTTC	CSVEDYGYNEQFF
-	TRBJ2-5	TRBV9	-	TGTGCCAGCAGCAAGTACGAGGAGACCCAGTACTTC	CASSKYEETQYF
-	TRBJ1-6	TRBV4-1	few	TGCGCCAGCGGCCTGACTCCGGATTCACCCCTCCACTTT	CASGLTPDSPLHF
-	TRBJ1-2	TRBV11-2	-	TGTGCCAGCAGCTTGCAACCGGGCGCCCCACTGGGTGGTGGCTACACCTTC	CASSLQPGAPLGGGYTF
-	TRBJ2-7	TRBV3-2	-	TGTGCCAGCAGCCAAGTCAGCGGTCTAGCGGGGCTCGGGGAGCAGTACTTC	CASSQVSGLAGLGEQYF